This T cell receptor beta chain was profiled in a study of blood T cells in healthy people across ages. Only a few counts were recorded for this clonotype. A sample-barcoded 5' primer and a J-beta primer mix were used in a second PCR of about 7 to 12 cycles. Carrying 12 random nucleotides, a template-switch adaptor labeled each individual cDNA molecule. TCRdb recomputed calls from the 5' RACE reads with MiXCR, one row per CDR3 protein. This table holds hundreds of thousands of distinct CDR3 sequences, around 25% found once. The germline CDR1 and CDR2 sequences are KGHSH and LQKENI. J gave up 3 bases and V 9 bases, and 12 bases lay outside the gene matches. The CDR3 is 15 amino acids. The same specimen was also included in a second study, on T cells of mothers and their children. That source notes: Random nucleotides (2-4) and sample barcodes were added by the M1S primer used in the second PCR. Regardless of relatedness, pairs show thymic selection shaping TCR recombination output in a similar manner.

Material for sequencing was blood. The receptor was isolated from a boy aged 5-17 years in good health. V usage is TRBV18 and J usage is TRBJ2-7, with TRBD1 matching 9 bases. The CDR3 DNA follows: TGTGCCAGTAAAACCTCGGGACAGGGCGACTACGAGCAGTACTTC. It yields the protein CASKTSGQGDYEQYF. The whole variable domain, filled in from reference TRBV18 and TRBJ2-7, reads NAGVMQNPRHLVRRRGQEARLRCSPMKGHSHVYWYRQLPEEGLKFMVYLQKENIIDESGMPKERFSAEFPKEGPSILRIQQVVRGDSAAYFCASKTSGQGDYEQYFGPGTRLTVT.